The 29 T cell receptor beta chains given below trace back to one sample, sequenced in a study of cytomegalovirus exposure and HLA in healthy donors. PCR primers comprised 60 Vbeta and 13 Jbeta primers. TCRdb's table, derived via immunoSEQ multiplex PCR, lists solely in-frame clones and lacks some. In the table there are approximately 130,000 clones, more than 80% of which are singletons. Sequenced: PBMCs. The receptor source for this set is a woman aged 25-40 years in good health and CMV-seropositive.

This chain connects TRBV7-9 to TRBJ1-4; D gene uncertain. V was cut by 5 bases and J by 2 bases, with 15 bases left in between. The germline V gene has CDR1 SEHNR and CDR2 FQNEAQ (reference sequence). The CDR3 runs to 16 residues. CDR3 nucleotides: TGTGCCAGCAGCGTGGGCCAAATATCTACTAATGAAAAACTGTTTTTT. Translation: CASSVGQISTNEKLFF.

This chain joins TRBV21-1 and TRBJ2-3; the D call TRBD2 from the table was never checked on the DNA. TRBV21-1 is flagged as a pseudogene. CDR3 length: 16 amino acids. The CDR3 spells CASTEREENSTDTQYF. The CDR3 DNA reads TGTGCCAGCACTGAAAGGGAGGAAAATAGCACAGATACGCAGTATTTT.

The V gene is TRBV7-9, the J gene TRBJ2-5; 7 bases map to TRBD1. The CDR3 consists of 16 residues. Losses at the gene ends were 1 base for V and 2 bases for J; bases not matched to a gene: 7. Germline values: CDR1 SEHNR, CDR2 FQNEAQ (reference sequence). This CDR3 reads CASSLGGQGVQETQYF. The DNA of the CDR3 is TGTGCCAGCAGCTTAGGGGGGCAGGGGGTTCAAGAGACCCAGTACTTC.

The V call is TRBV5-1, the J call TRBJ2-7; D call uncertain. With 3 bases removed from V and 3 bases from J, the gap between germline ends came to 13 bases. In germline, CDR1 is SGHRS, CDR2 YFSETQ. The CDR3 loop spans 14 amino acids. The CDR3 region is CASSSATDFYEQYF. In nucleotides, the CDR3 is TGCGCCAGCAGCTCTGCTACAGATTTCTACGAGCAGTACTTC.

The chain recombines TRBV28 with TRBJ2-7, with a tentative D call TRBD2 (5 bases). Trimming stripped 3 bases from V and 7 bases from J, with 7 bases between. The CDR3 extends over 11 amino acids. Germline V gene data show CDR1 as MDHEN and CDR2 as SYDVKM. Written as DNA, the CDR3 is TGTGCCAGCAGTTTTCGGGGAGAGCAGTACTTC. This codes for CASSFRGEQYF.

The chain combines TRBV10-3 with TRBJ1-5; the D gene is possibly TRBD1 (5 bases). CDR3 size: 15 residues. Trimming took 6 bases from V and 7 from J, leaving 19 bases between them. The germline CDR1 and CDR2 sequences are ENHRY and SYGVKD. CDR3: CAISATGGIVQPQHF. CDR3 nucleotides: TGTGCCATCAGCGCTACGGGGGGTATCGTGCAGCCCCAGCATTTT.

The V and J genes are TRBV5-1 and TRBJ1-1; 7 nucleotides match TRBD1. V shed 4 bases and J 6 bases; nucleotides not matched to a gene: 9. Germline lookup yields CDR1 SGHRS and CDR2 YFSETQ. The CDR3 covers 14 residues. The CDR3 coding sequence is TGCGCCAGCAGCCGACAGGGAAATGCCGCTGAAGCTTTCTTT. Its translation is CASSRQGNAAEAFF.

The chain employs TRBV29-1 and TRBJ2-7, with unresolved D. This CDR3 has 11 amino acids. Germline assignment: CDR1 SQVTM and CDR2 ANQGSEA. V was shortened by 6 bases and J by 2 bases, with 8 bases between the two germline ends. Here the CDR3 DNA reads TGCAGCGTCTACGGTACCTACGAGCAGTACTTC. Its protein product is CSVYGTYEQYF.

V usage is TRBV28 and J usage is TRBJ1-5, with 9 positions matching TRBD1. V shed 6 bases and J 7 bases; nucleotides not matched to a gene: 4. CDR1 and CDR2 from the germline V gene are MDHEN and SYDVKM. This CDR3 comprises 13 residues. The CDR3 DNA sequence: TGTGCCAGCAGGGGGACAGGGAGCCAGCCCCAGCATTTT. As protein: CASRGTGSQPQHF.

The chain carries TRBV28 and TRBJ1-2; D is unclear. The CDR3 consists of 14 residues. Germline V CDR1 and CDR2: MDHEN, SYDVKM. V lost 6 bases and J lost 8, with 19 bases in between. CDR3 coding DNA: TGTGCCAGCAGCGGGTATACGGAGGAGTTCGGCTACACCTTC. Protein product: CASSGYTEEFGYTF.

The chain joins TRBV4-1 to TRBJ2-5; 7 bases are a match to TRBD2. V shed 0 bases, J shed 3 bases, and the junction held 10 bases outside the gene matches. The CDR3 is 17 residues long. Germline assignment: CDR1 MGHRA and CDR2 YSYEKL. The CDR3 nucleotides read TGCGCCAGCAGCCAAGAAGGGAGGGGACCTAGAGAAGAGACCCAGTACTTC. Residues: CASSQEGRGPREETQYF.

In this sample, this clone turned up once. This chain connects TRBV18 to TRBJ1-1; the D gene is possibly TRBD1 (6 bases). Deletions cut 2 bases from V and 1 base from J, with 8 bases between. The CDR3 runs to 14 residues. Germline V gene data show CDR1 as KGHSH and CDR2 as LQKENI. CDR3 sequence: CASSPKQGNTEAFF. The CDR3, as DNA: TGTGCCAGCTCACCAAAACAGGGGAACACTGAAGCTTTCTTT. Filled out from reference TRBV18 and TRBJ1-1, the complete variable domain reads NAGVMQNPRHLVRRRGQEARLRCSPMKGHSHVYWYRQLPEEGLKFMVYLQKENIIDESGMPKERFSAEFPKEGPSILRIQQVVRGDSAAYFCASSPKQGNTEAFFGQGTRLTVV.

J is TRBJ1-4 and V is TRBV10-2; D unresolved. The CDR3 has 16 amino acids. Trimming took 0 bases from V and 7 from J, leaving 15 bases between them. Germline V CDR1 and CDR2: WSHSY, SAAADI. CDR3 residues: CASSESGGGYGEKLFF. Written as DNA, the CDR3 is TGCGCCAGCAGTGAGTCTGGTGGAGGGTACGGTGAAAAACTGTTTTTT.

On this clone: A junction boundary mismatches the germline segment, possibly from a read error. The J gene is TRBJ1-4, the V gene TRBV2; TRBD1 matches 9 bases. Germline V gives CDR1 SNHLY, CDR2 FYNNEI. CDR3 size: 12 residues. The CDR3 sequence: CASSDRRDRVIF. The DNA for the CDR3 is TGTGCCAGCAGTGATCGCCGGGACAGGGTAATTTTT.

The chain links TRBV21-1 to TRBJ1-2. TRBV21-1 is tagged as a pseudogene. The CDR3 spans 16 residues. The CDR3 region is CASSEDGLWGNYGYTF. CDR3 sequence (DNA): TGTGCCAGCAGCGAAGACGGACTCTGGGGAAACTATGGCTACACCTTC.

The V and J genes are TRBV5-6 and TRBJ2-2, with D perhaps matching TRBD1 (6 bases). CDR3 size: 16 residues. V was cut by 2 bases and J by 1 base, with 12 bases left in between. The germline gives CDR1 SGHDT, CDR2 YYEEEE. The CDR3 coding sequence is TGTGCCAGCAGCTTACCAGGGGCCGAGAACACCGGGGAGCTGTTTTTT. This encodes CASSLPGAENTGELFF. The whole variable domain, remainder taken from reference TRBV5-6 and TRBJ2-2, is DAGVTQSPTHLIKTRGQQVTLRCSPKSGHDTVSWYQQALGQGPQFIFQYYEEEERQRGNFPDRFSGHQFPNYSSELNVNALLLGDSALYLCASSLPGAENTGELFFGEGSRLTVL.

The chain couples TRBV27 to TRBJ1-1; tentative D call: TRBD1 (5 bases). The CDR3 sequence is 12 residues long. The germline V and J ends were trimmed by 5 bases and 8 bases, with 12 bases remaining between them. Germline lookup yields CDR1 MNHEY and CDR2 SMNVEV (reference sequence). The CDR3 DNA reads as TGTGCCAGCAGTCCCAATGGGGGGGAAGCTTTCTTT. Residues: CASSPNGGEAFF.

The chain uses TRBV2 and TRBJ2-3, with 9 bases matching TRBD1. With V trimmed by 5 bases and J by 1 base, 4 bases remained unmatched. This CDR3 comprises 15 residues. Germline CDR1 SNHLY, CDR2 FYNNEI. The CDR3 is CASSLRDRGTDTQYF. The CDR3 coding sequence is TGTGCCAGCAGTCTCCGGGACAGGGGCACAGATACGCAGTATTTT.

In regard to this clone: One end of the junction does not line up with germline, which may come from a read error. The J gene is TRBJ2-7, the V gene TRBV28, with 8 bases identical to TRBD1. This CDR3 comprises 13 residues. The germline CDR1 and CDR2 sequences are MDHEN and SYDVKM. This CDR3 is CASSTGQGYERYF. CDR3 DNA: TGTGCCAGCAGTACCGGACAGGGCTACGAGCGGTACTTC.

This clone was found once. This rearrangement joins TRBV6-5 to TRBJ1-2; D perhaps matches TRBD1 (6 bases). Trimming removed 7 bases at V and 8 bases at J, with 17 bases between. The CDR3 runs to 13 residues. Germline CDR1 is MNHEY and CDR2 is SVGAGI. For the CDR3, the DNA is TGTGCCAGCACCAGGGGTTTCGAGGGGGGCTACACCTTC. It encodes CASTRGFEGGYTF.

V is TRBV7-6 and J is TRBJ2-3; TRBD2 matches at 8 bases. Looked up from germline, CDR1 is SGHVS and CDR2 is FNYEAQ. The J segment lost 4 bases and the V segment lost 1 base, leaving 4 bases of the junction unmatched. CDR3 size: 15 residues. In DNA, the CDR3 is TGTGCCAGCAGCTTAGGGTCGGGGGGGCCAGATACGCAGTATTTT. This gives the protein CASSLGSGGPDTQYF.

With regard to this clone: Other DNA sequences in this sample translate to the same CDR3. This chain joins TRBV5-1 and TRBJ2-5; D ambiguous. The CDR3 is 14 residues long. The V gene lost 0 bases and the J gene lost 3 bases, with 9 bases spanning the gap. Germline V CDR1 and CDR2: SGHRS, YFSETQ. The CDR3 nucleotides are TGCGCCAGCAGCTTGGCGGGTTCAGAAGAGACCCAGTACTTC. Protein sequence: CASSLAGSEETQYF. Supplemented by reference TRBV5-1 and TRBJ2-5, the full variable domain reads KAGVTQTPRYLIKTRGQQVTLSCSPISGHRSVSWYQQTPGQGLQFLFEYFSETQRNKGNFPGRFSGRQFSNSRSEMNVSTLELGDSALYLCASSLAGSEETQYFGPGTRLLVL.

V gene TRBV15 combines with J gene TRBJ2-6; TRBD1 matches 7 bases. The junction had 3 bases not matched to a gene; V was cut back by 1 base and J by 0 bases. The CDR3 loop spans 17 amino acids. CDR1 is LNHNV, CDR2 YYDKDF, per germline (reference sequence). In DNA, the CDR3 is TGTGCCACCAGCAGAGCGGACAGGAGCTCTGGGGCCAACGTCCTGACTTTC. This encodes CATSRADRSSGANVLTF.

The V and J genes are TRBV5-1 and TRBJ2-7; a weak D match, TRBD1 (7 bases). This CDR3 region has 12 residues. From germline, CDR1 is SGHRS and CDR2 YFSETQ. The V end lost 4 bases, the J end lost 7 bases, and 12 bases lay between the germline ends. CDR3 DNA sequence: TGCGCCAGCAGCGGGCAGGGGGGTGAGCAGTACTTC. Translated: CASSGQGGEQYF. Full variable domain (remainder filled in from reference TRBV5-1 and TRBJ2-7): KAGVTQTPRYLIKTRGQQVTLSCSPISGHRSVSWYQQTPGQGLQFLFEYFSETQRNKGNFPGRFSGRQFSNSRSEMNVSTLELGDSALYLCASSGQGGEQYFGPGTRLTVT.

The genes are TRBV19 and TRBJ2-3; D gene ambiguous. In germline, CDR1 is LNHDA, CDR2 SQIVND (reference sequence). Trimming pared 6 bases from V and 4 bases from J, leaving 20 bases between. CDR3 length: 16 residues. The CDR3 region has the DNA TGTGCCAGTAGATCCCGTCGTATAGCTGAGGCAGATACGCAGTATTTT. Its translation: CASRSRRIAEADTQYF.

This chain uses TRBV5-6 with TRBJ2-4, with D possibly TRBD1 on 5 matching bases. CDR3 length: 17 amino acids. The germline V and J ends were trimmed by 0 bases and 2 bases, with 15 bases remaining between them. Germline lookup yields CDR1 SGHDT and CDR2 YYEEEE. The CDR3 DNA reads TGTGCCAGCAGCTTGGAGGTAGGGCAGGGAACCAAAAACATTCAGTACTTC. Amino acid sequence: CASSLEVGQGTKNIQYF.

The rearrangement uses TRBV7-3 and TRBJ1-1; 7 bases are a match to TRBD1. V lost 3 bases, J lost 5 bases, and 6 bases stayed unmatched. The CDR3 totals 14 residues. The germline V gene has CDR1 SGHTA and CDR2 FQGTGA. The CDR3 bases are TGTGCCAGCAGCTTGAACAGGGGATTGACTGAAGCTTTCTTT. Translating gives CASSLNRGLTEAFF.

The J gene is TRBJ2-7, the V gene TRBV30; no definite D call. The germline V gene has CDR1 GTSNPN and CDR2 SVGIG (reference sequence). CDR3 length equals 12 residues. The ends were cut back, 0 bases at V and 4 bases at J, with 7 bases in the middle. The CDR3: CAWSVAGYEQYF. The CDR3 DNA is TGTGCCTGGAGTGTTGCCGGGTACGAGCAGTACTTC.

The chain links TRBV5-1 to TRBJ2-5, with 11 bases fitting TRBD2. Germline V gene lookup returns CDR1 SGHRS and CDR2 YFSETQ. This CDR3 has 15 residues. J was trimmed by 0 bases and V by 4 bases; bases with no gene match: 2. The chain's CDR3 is CASSRGLADQETQYF. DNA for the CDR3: TGCGCCAGCAGCCGGGGACTAGCGGACCAAGAGACCCAGTACTTC.